The sample holds many counts of the clone carrying this TCR beta chain. The antigen remains unidentified. From the RT-PCR reads, TCRdb called clonotypes with MiXCR, one entry per CDR3 protein. The data show 650,000 to 800,000 distinct CDR3 sequences, less than 20% seen once. The data belong to a study of response to subunit inactivated influenza vaccine. Study-wide results and limits: The authors put forward the suggestion that each seasonal influenza vaccination may bring in only a limited number of new T cells.

This CDR3 is built from 13 residues. With 2 bases removed from V and 0 bases from J, the gap between germline ends came to 7 bases. Germline V gene sequence: CDR1 DFQATT, CDR2 SNEGSKA (reference sequence). This TCR derives from a man in his forties or fifties who received an inactivated influenza vaccine. The chain has TRBV20-1 and TRBJ2-5, with D perhaps TRBD2 (6 bases). The sequences come from PBMCs from blood, collected 5 to 6 days after vaccination. CDR3 in amino acids: CSARRDYQETQYF. CDR3 DNA sequence: TGCAGTGCTAGACGGGACTACCAAGAGACCCAGTACTTC.